The clone carrying this T cell receptor (beta chain) has more than one count but fewer than ten. Its target is not known. The V gene end was trimmed by 2 bases and the J gene end by 4 bases; junction bases not matched to a gene: 7. The CDR3 loop spans 16 amino acids. CDR1 is MDHEN, CDR2 SYDVKM, per germline. This entry belongs to a study of cytotoxic CD8 clonotypes in ibrutinib-treated CLL. The overall study: Response sampling occurred after a median 12 months of treatment (range 6 to 36). Mean per-sample yields comprised 255,043 productive templates and around 92,000 productive rearrangements.

Profiling relied on immunoSEQ multiplex PCR, and the TCRdb table lists in-frame clones only, not all of them. The repertoire holds approximately 100,000 clones, with more than 70% as singletons. General study points: Clonality climbed at ibrutinib response, then dropped toward baseline at progression.

The rearrangement uses TRBV28 and TRBJ1-5; 8 bases agree with TRBD1. The clonotype was recovered from a human donor with chronic lymphocytic leukemia. The sequenced sample was PBMCs, obtained after 24 months of ibrutinib treatment. CDR3 nucleotides: TGTGCCAGCAGTTTACATGGACAGGGTTATAATCAGCCCCAGCATTTT. It is translated as CASSLHGQGYNQPQHF.